Below are 20 T cell receptor beta chains sequenced from a single sample in a study of control samples from healthy donors and cancer patients (TCRdb year 2020). The library relied on the immunoSEQ multiplex PCR assay. Here the immuneACCESS table is served through TCRdb, limited to in-frame sequences with V and J called. Missing clones are a known gap in these copies; in checked studies unresolved V genes cover under half, and the rest lacks a known reason. The sample records around 75,000 clones, around 82% of which are singletons. The ten largest clonotypes hold under 30% of the sample. Sequencing was carried out using blood. These receptors all stem from a man over 45 in good health.

This rearrangement joins TRBV18 to TRBJ2-5, with 9 bases that match TRBD2. The CDR3 runs to 15 residues. V gave up 5 bases and J gave up 3 bases; unmatched junction bases: 7. Germline assignment: CDR1 KGHSH and CDR2 LQKENI. In DNA, the CDR3 is TGTGCCAGCTCATTGGGTTCTAGCGGGGAAGAGACCCAGTACTTC. As protein: CASSLGSSGEETQYF.

The V gene is TRBV7-2, the J gene TRBJ1-6; D call uncertain. The germline V gene encodes CDR1 SGHTA and CDR2 FQGNSA. Between the trimmed V and J ends, which lost 0 bases and 10 bases, there was a span of 10 bases. The CDR3 length is 14 residues. The CDR3 spells CASSLAPQGSPLHF. CDR3 sequence (DNA): TGTGCCAGCAGCTTAGCACCCCAAGGATCACCCCTCCACTTT.

The chain carries TRBV9 and TRBJ2-1; D may be TRBD1 (6 bases). V was cut by 0 bases and J by 6 bases, with 13 bases left in between. This CDR3 has 15 amino acids. Germline V lookup: CDR1 SGDLS, CDR2 YYNGEE. The CDR3 nucleotides are TGTGCCAGCAGCGTAGCAGGGGCGGTAGGCAATGAGCAGTTCTTC. It is translated as CASSVAGAVGNEQFF.

This chain links TRBV7-9 with TRBJ1-4; TRBD1 is a possible D gene (5 bases). Trimming stripped 2 bases from V and 11 bases from J, with 9 bases between. Looked up from germline, CDR1 is SEHNR and CDR2 is FQNEAQ (reference sequence). This CDR3 has 12 amino acids. In nucleotides, the CDR3 is TGTGCCAGCAGCTTAACGGCAGGGAAACTGTTTTTT. It translates to CASSLTAGKLFF.

This sequence joins TRBV13 and TRBJ2-3, with 10 bases that match TRBD2. The CDR3 sequence is 15 residues long. Trimming took 4 bases from V and 7 from J; bases not matched to a gene: 8. Germline CDR1 reads PRHDT; CDR2 reads FYEKMQ (reference sequence). This chain's CDR3 is CASSSLKRGGHTQYF. CDR3 DNA sequence: TGTGCCAGCAGCTCTCTCAAGCGGGGGGGGCATACGCAGTATTTT.

V gene TRBV10-1 combines with J gene TRBJ2-7; 7 bases align to TRBD1. Germline loops: CDR1 WNHNN, CDR2 SYGVQD (reference sequence). This CDR3 is 13 amino acids long. The V segment lost 8 bases and the J segment 2 bases; nucleotides outside the gene matches: 6. CDR3: CASLGTAPYEQYF. DNA for the CDR3: TGCGCCAGCCTGGGGACAGCTCCCTACGAGCAGTACTTC.

The chain has TRBV28 and TRBJ1-2, with D tentatively TRBD1 (6 bases). The CDR3 loop spans 13 amino acids. Germline V lookup: CDR1 MDHEN, CDR2 SYDVKM. The V and J ends lost 10 bases and 4 bases respectively, with 16 bases between them. In DNA form, the CDR3 reads TGTGCCACCCGACAGGCCTTAATCTATGGCTACACCTTC. It specifies CATRQALIYGYTF.

The chain couples TRBV18 to TRBJ1-3; D remains unclear. V shed 1 base and J shed 0 bases, with 7 bases lying between them. Germline CDR1 KGHSH, CDR2 LQKENI. There are 15 residues in the CDR3. CDR3 in amino acids: CASSPQRTSGNTIYF. DNA for the CDR3: TGTGCCAGCTCACCACAGCGAACCTCTGGAAACACCATATATTTT.

V usage is TRBV4-3 and J usage is TRBJ1-2; D is undetermined. This CDR3 region has 15 residues. V lost 2 bases to trimming and J lost 6 bases, with 16 bases between them. Germline V gene lookup returns CDR1 LGHNA and CDR2 YSLEER. CDR3 in amino acids: CASSQIQYTEHGYTF. The CDR3 region has the DNA TGCGCCAGCAGCCAAATTCAATACACCGAGCATGGCTACACCTTC.

The rearrangement links TRBV4-1 to TRBJ1-5; D is unresolved. The CDR3 runs 15 residues. In germline, CDR1 is MGHRA, CDR2 YSYEKL. Trimming stripped 0 bases from V and 3 bases from J, with 9 bases between. The CDR3 bases are TGCGCCAGCAGCCAAGAGGACCTCCACAATCAGCCCCAGCATTTT. Translated, it gives CASSQEDLHNQPQHF.

The chain couples TRBV7-2 to TRBJ1-5; D remains unclear. Trimming cost V 0 bases and J 6 bases, with 15 bases left between them. The CDR3 length is 16 residues. The germline V gene has CDR1 SGHTA and CDR2 FQGNSA. The CDR3 DNA follows: TGTGCCAGCAGCTTAGCTGTTTTGAAGGGAAGTCAGCCCCAGCATTTT. Its translation is CASSLAVLKGSQPQHF. Filled out from reference TRBV7-2 and TRBJ1-5, the complete variable domain reads GAGVSQSPSNKVTEKGKDVELRCDPISGHTALYWYRQSLGQGLEFLIYFQGNSAPDKSGLPSDRFSAERTGGSVSTLTIQRTQQEDSAVYLCASSLAVLKGSQPQHFGDGTRLSIL.

The J gene is TRBJ2-3, the V gene TRBV6-4; 12 nucleotides line up with TRBD2. The CDR3 has 17 residues. The V and J ends lost 3 bases and 9 bases, in that order; junction bases with no gene match: 13. Germline loops: CDR1 MRHNA, CDR2 SNTAGT. CDR3 coding DNA: TGTGCCAGCAGTGATTCTACTAGCGGGGGGCTCCACGCGACGCAGTATTTT. This gives the protein CASSDSTSGGLHATQYF.

For the CDR3, the DNA is TGTGCTAGTGGTTCAAGAATCAAAGCTTTCTTT. Translating gives CASGSRIKAFF. The chain recombines TRBV12-5 with TRBJ1-1, with D unclear. The V gene's germline CDR1 is LGHNT and CDR2 FRNRAP. The CDR3 covers 11 residues. Trimming stripped 4 bases from V and 9 bases from J, with 9 bases between.

V gene TRBV7-2 combines with J gene TRBJ1-1, with D maybe TRBD1 (5 bases). Looked up from germline, CDR1 is SGHTA and CDR2 is FQGNSA. V dropped 4 bases and J dropped 11 bases, with 17 bases sitting between them. There are 13 residues in the CDR3. The CDR3 is CASSSTTGRDAFF. The CDR3 DNA sequence: TGTGCCAGCAGCTCCACAACAGGTCGGGACGCTTTCTTT.

The chain links TRBV11-3 to TRBJ2-7; D is possibly TRBD2 (6 bases). The germline V and J ends were trimmed by 1 base and 6 bases, with 13 bases remaining between them. The CDR3 length is 14 residues. Germline V lookup: CDR1 SGHNT, CDR2 YENEEA. CDR3 nucleotide sequence: TGTGCCAGCAGCTTAGCAGACGGGAGAGGCGAGCAGTACTTC. This gives the protein CASSLADGRGEQYF. The whole variable domain, remainder taken from reference TRBV11-3 and TRBJ2-7, is EAGVVQSPRYKIIEKKQPVAFWCNPISGHNTLYWYLQNLGQGPELLIRYENEEAVDDSQLPKDRFSAERLKGVDSTLKIQPAELGDSAVYLCASSLADGRGEQYFGPGTRLTVT.

V usage is TRBV30 and J usage is TRBJ2-2, with a tentative D call TRBD2 (7 bases). V was clipped by 2 bases and J by 0 bases, with 19 bases between them. This CDR3 is built from 18 residues. CDR1 GTSNPN and CDR2 SVGIG come from the germline V gene (reference sequence). As DNA, the CDR3 is TGTGCCTGGAGTCGAATCGGCGGGGGCCCTACGAACACCGGGGAGCTGTTTTTT. Protein: CAWSRIGGGPTNTGELFF. The variable domain in full, with the rest retrieved from reference TRBV30 and TRBJ2-2, is SQTIHQWPATLVQPVGSPLSLECTVEGTSNPNLYWYRQAAGRGLQLLFYSVGIGQISSEVPQNLSASRPQDRQFILSSKKLLLSDSGFYLCAWSRIGGGPTNTGELFFGEGSRLTVL.

This clone showed up just a few times. V and J are TRBV6-5 and TRBJ2-1, with 8 bases identical to TRBD1. Germline loops: CDR1 MNHEY, CDR2 SVGAGI. The CDR3 is made up of 15 amino acids. V gave up 8 bases and J gave up 0 bases; unmatched junction bases: 6. The CDR3 protein is CASVPDRGSYNEQFF. CDR3 in DNA: TGTGCCAGCGTTCCCGACAGGGGCTCCTACAATGAGCAGTTCTTC.

The chain couples TRBV30 to TRBJ1-2, with D possibly TRBD1 on 5 matching bases. V was pared by 2 bases and J by 4 bases, with 14 bases between. This CDR3 has 14 residues. Germline V CDR1 and CDR2: GTSNPN, SVGIG (reference sequence). CDR3 amino acids: CAWSLPWGGYGYTF. The CDR3 region has the DNA TGTGCCTGGAGTCTTCCTTGGGGCGGCTATGGCTACACCTTC.

The DNA of the CDR3 is TGTGCTAGTGGTTTGGTAAACCGTTACAATGAGCAGTTCTTC. It is translated as CASGLVNRYNEQFF. The chain is built from TRBV12-5 and TRBJ2-1; D is undetermined. V was trimmed by 0 bases and J by 4 bases, leaving 7 bases between them. This CDR3 comprises 14 residues. Germline V CDR1 and CDR2: LGHNT, FRNRAP.

This clone was detected only a few times. V is TRBV13 and J is TRBJ2-7; no firm D call. Germline-derived CDR1 and CDR2 are PRHDT and FYEKMQ (reference sequence). This CDR3 is 12 amino acids long. The V and J ends lost 1 base and 5 bases respectively, with 6 bases between them. Here the CDR3 reads CASSLAPDEQYF. The CDR3, as DNA: TGTGCCAGCAGCTTAGCCCCGGACGAGCAGTACTTC.